This T cell receptor beta chain derives from a study of monozygotic twins with cystic fibrosis. Study results and caveats: Monozygotic CF twins shared more identical nucleotide clonotypes than unrelated patients. In 13 of 16 pairs, V gene usage was closest to the co-twin's.

V was cut by 4 bases and J by 2 bases, with 18 bases left in between. This CDR3 spans 17 amino acids. Germline loops: CDR1 MGHRA, CDR2 YSYEKL. Regarding this clone: What it binds is unknown.

Assay used: immunoSEQ multiplex PCR; TCRdb lists only in-frame clones, some missing. The sample includes 30,000 to 45,000 clones, approximately 87% of them seen just once. Sequencing was done on a sample of blood. This sequence originates from a girl aged 2-15 years with cystic fibrosis. This chain links TRBV4-1 with TRBJ2-1; TRBD1 might be the D (6 bases). The CDR3 reads CASSRGRRTVPYNEQFF. Written as DNA, the CDR3 is TGCGCCAGCAGCCGCGGAAGGCGGACAGTCCCCTACAATGAGCAGTTCTTC.